Listed below are T cell receptor beta chains from one sample, sequenced in a study of cytomegalovirus exposure and HLA in healthy donors. Sequencing was performed with immunoSEQ multiplex PCR; in TCRdb, only in-frame clones are kept and a portion is missing. The sample lists 150,000 to 200,000 clones, around 90% occurring once. Input material: PBMCs. Receptor source: a woman between 18 and 30 years old in good health and CMV-seropositive. Each CDR3 is given with its conserved first and last residue. The D gene is left open where the match is weak. Clone size is shown for a subset of rows, as once, few, many or a class of expanded clone.

clone size	V gene	D gene	J gene	CDR3 DNA	CDR3 protein
-	TRBV12-5	-	TRBJ2-1	TGTGCTAGTGGTTCCTTTCAAATCAGGGAGCAGTTCTTC	CASGSFQIREQFF
-	TRBV15	TRBD2	TRBJ2-1	TGTGCCACCAGCAGAGAACTAGCGGGAGAGGGTAATGAGCAGTTCTTC	CATSRELAGEGNEQFF
-	TRBV7-2	-	TRBJ2-7	TGTGCCAGCAGCTTAGCCCCATACGAGCAGTACTTC	CASSLAPYEQYF
-	TRBV29-1	-	TRBJ1-2	TGCAGCGTTGGGAGACAGGCCTCCTCCTATGGCTACACCTTC	CSVGRQASSYGYTF
-	TRBV18	-	TRBJ2-5	TGTGCCAGCTCACCCGGAAGTGCGGGGGAGACCCAGTACTTC	CASSPGSAGETQYF
once	TRBV4-1	-	TRBJ1-4	TGCGCCAGCAGCCAAGATCGCCAGGGGCCTAATGAAAAACTGTTTTTT	CASSQDRQGPNEKLFF
-	TRBV4-3	-	TRBJ1-2	TGCGCCAGCAGCCATCAACACCGGGACTCCTATGGCTACACCTTC	CASSHQHRDSYGYTF
few	TRBV27	TRBD1	TRBJ1-4	TGTGCCAGCAGAGGTTATGCCGGGACAGGGCCTGCAACTAATGAAAAACTGTTTTTT	CASRGYAGTGPATNEKLFF
-	TRBV7-8	TRBD2	TRBJ2-7	TGTGCCAGCCTGACTAGCGGGATCCGGTACTTC	CASLTSGIRYF
-	TRBV29-1	-	TRBJ2-1	TGCAGCGTTGAAGATTTCTTGGGCCATGAGCAGTTCTTC	CSVEDFLGHEQFF
-	TRBV2	-	TRBJ2-5	TGTGCCAGCAGTGAAGGGCAGGCCGGTGAGACCCAGTACTTC	CASSEGQAGETQYF
-	TRBV7-2	TRBD2	TRBJ2-4	TGTGCCAGCAGCAGGGGACTATTAGCCAAAAACATTCAGTACTTC	CASSRGLLAKNIQYF
-	TRBV7-6	-	TRBJ2-2	TGTGCCAGCCAGTCCGGAGGGCCGGGAACCGGGGAGCTGTTTTTT	CASQSGGPGTGELFF
once	TRBV14	TRBD1	TRBJ1-4	TGTGCCAGCAGCCGACAGGGATTTAATGAAAAACTGTTTTTT	CASSRQGFNEKLFF
few	TRBV9	TRBD2	TRBJ2-1	TGTGCCAGCAGCGGCGTGACTAGCGGGTCCTACAATGAGCAGTTCTTC	CASSGVTSGSYNEQFF
few	TRBV2	-	TRBJ1-5	TGTGCCAGCAGCAGGGAGGGCAATCAGCCCCAGCATTTT	CASSREGNQPQHF
-	TRBV5-8	TRBD1	TRBJ2-6	TGTGCCAGCAGCTTGGCTGACAGGGCAGACTCTGGGGCCAACGTCCTGACTTTC	CASSLADRADSGANVLTF
-	TRBV7-9	TRBD1	TRBJ1-1	TGTGCCAGCAGTTGGGACAGGTCCGTGAGCACTGAAGCTTTCTTT	CASSWDRSVSTEAFF
once	TRBV2	-	TRBJ1-4	TGTGCCAGCATTCGGGATCCGAGGGAGAAACTGTTTTTT	CASIRDPREKLFF
-	TRBV7-8	TRBD1	TRBJ1-5	TGTGCCAGCAGCCCCGACAGGGGCGACAATCAGCCCCAGCATTTT	CASSPDRGDNQPQHF
-	TRBV4-1	-	TRBJ2-3	TGCGCCAGCAGCCCTAGCGAACGCAGCACAGATACGCAGTATTTT	CASSPSERSTDTQYF
-	TRBV2	-	TRBJ1-2	TGTGCCAGCAGGGATGCCTCAGGGGTTCGCTACACCTTC	CASRDASGVRYTF
-	TRBV6-5	TRBD2	TRBJ2-5	TGTGCCAGCAGTTACTCCCACGGGGGAGGGGAGACCCAGTACTTC	CASSYSHGGGETQYF
-	TRBV4-3	-	TRBJ2-3	TGCGCCAGCAGCCAAGAGAGGAGCCAGGGTGTATACACAGATACGCAGTATTTT	CASSQERSQGVYTDTQYF
-	TRBV5-1	-	TRBJ2-7	TGCGCCAGCAGGAGTTCTGGCGAGCAGTACTTC	CASRSSGEQYF
-	TRBV28	TRBD2	TRBJ2-3	TGTGCCAGCAGTTTGGGAGCGGGAGCCCCAGATACGCAGTATTTT	CASSLGAGAPDTQYF
-	TRBV7-2	TRBD1	TRBJ2-7	TGTGCCAGCAGCTTAGCTTCCGGGACAGCCTACGAGCAGTACTTC	CASSLASGTAYEQYF
-	TRBV13	-	TRBJ2-5	TGTGCCAGCAGCTTAGGAGGGGCCGGCGGGACCCAGTACTTC	CASSLGGAGGTQYF
-	TRBV2	-	TRBJ2-3	TGTGCCAGCAGTGAGAGGGTTTGGTTCGCAGATACGCAGTATTTT	CASSERVWFADTQYF
-	TRBV27	TRBD2	TRBJ2-7	TGTGCCAGCAGTTTCCTGACTAGCGGGAGATCCTACGAGCAGTACTTC	CASSFLTSGRSYEQYF
-	TRBV11-2	TRBD2	TRBJ2-7	TGTGCCAGCAGCTTAGATGGCGGGGGGCCGTCCTACGAGCAGTACTTC	CASSLDGGGPSYEQYF
few	TRBV6-1	-	TRBJ1-2	TGTGCCAGCAGTGACCGGGCCGGCGGGTCGGGGTATGGCTACACCTTC	CASSDRAGGSGYGYTF
-	TRBV6-5	-	TRBJ1-1	TGTGCCAGCAGTTACTCGAGCGGGGCGGACACTGAAGCTTTCTTT	CASSYSSGADTEAFF
once	TRBV7-7	TRBD1	TRBJ2-5	TGTGCCAGCAGCCAAACAGGGGGCAGGGAGACCCAGTACTTC	CASSQTGGRETQYF
-	TRBV4-1	TRBD1	TRBJ2-7	TGCGCCAGCAGCCCCGGGATATGGGGACAGGGGGCGGGGGAGCAGTACTTC	CASSPGIWGQGAGEQYF
-	TRBV2	TRBD1	TRBJ1-5	TGTGCCAGCAGTATAGGGACAGGGGGCCAGCCCCAGCATTTT	CASSIGTGGQPQHF
-	TRBV9	TRBD2	TRBJ2-1	TGTGCCAGCAGCGCGGCGGGGGACTCGTACAATGAGCAGTTCTTC	CASSAAGDSYNEQFF
once	TRBV28	-	TRBJ1-2	TGTGCCAGCAGTTTTGCAGGGGACCTGCTCGATGGCTACACCTTC	CASSFAGDLLDGYTF
few	TRBV11-2	-	TRBJ1-2	TGTGCCAGCAGCTCTCCCCGTACAGGGCACGAAGGCTACACCTTC	CASSSPRTGHEGYTF
few	TRBV6-5	-	TRBJ1-4	TGTGCCAGCAGTTATAACACCAATGAAAAACTGTTTTTT	CASSYNTNEKLFF
once	TRBV4-2	-	TRBJ2-1	TGTGCCAGCAGCCAAGATCGTTATCCCAATGAGCAGTTCTTC	CASSQDRYPNEQFF